One and the same sample provided the 22 T cell receptor beta chains below, sequenced in a study of blood T cells in healthy people across ages. With a J-beta primer mix and a sample-barcoded 5' primer, a second PCR ran about 6 to 11 cycles. TCRdb reanalysed the 5' RACE reads using MiXCR and keeps one entry per CDR3 protein. This table has around 800,000 distinct CDR3 sequences, around 45% appearing once. Input material: blood. These receptor sequences come from a man between 60 and 70 years old in good health.

The chain has TRBV9 and TRBJ2-1; 9 bases line up with TRBD1. The CDR3 length is 15 residues. CDR1 and CDR2 from the germline V gene are SGDLS and YYNGEE. Trimming at V came to 2 bases and at J to 4 bases, leaving 4 bases not matched to a gene. CDR3 sequence reads: CASSVRTGAYNEQFF. The CDR3 DNA is TGTGCCAGCAGCGTGCGGACAGGGGCTTACAATGAGCAGTTCTTC.

The rearrangement uses TRBV5-1 and TRBJ1-6, with a weak D call TRBD1 (5 bases). CDR3 length equals 16 residues. Trimming pared 1 base from V and 8 bases from J, leaving 16 bases between. Germline-derived CDR1 and CDR2 are SGHRS and YFSETQ. This CDR3 is CASSLRLGLGDSPLHF. CDR3 nucleotide sequence: TGCGCCAGCAGCTTGAGGTTGGGGCTCGGGGATTCACCCCTCCACTTT.

Many counts were recorded for this clonotype. This CDR3 reads CASSWGDLSGWGETQYF. CDR3 DNA: TGTGCCAGCAGTTGGGGAGATTTAAGCGGGTGGGGAGAGACCCAGTACTTC. V gene TRBV12-3 or TRBV12-4 combines with J gene TRBJ2-5; D perhaps matches TRBD2 (6 bases). Trimming took off 4 bases at V and 4 bases at J, with 22 bases between the two ends. This CDR3 region has 17 residues.

V gene TRBV6-6 combines with J gene TRBJ1-4; D perhaps matches TRBD1 (5 bases). V lost 7 bases to trimming and J lost 5 bases, with 17 bases between them. CDR3 length: 15 residues. Per the germline V gene, CDR1 is MNHNY and CDR2 is SVGAGI (reference sequence). The CDR3 nucleotides are TGTGCCAGCACCTCAGGTGGCAGGGCGAATGAAAAACTGTTTTTT. Its protein is CASTSGGRANEKLFF.

J is TRBJ2-7 and V is TRBV20-1; 7 nucleotides match TRBD1. The CDR3 is 15 amino acids. V lost 0 bases and J lost 2; bases outside the gene matches: 7. In germline, CDR1 is DFQATT, CDR2 SNEGSKA (reference sequence). CDR3 residues: CSARERDRATYEQYF. The CDR3 coding sequence is TGCAGTGCTAGAGAGCGTGACAGGGCAACCTACGAGCAGTACTTC.

This clonotype came up a few times. The CDR3 loop reads CASSPDRVWDTEAFF. In DNA, the CDR3 is TGCGCCAGCAGCCCGGACAGAGTTTGGGACACTGAAGCTTTCTTT. V gene TRBV5-1 combines with J gene TRBJ1-1; D might be TRBD1 (6 bases). The CDR3 is 15 residues long. V lost 4 bases and J 3 bases, leaving 16 bases between the germline ends. Germline V gene data show CDR1 as SGHRS and CDR2 as YFSETQ.

This clonotype has only a few counts. The chain combines TRBV7-2 with TRBJ2-5; the D gene is possibly TRBD2 (6 bases). V was shortened by 5 bases and J by 2 bases, with 12 bases between the two germline ends. The CDR3 sequence is 14 residues long. Germline-derived CDR1 and CDR2 are SGHTA and FQGNSA. The CDR3 is CASSMGGSQETQYF. Here the CDR3 DNA reads TGTGCCAGCAGCATGGGGGGATCACAAGAGACCCAGTACTTC.

The genes are TRBV20-1 and TRBJ2-5; D not resolved. V lost 4 bases, J lost 11 bases, and 17 bases lay in between. Germline CDR1 is DFQATT and CDR2 is SNEGSKA (reference sequence). This CDR3 has 12 residues. The CDR3 bases are TGCAGTGCTAAACCGAACTACAATGAGCAGTACTTC. Translated: CSAKPNYNEQYF.

V gene TRBV29-1 combines with J gene TRBJ1-2; D is perhaps TRBD1 (5 bases). V gave up 6 bases and J gave up 3 bases, with 14 bases separating them. CDR1 and CDR2 (germline): SQVTM, ANQGSEA. The CDR3 length is 13 residues. The CDR3 coding sequence is TGCAGCGTGGCCTACAGGAGAGACTATGGCTACACCTTC. Its protein product is CSVAYRRDYGYTF. The whole variable domain, filled in from reference TRBV29-1 and TRBJ1-2, reads SAVISQKPSRDICQRGTSLTIQCQVDSQVTMMFWYRQQPGQSLTLIATANQGSEATYESGFVIDKFPISRPNLTFSTLTVSNMSPEDSSIYLCSVAYRRDYGYTFGSGTRLTVV.

The chain employs TRBV2 and TRBJ2-7; perhaps D is TRBD1 or TRBD2 (6 bases each). The V gene's germline CDR1 is SNHLY and CDR2 FYNNEI. The CDR3 is 14 residues long. The ends were cut back, 6 bases at V and 0 bases at J, with 12 bases in the middle. CDR3 residues: CASRRDTLSYEQYF. The CDR3 DNA reads TGTGCCAGCAGGCGGGACACCCTCTCCTACGAGCAGTACTTC.

The chain is built from TRBV20-1 and TRBJ2-7, with 7 bases lining up with TRBD2. Germline CDR1 and CDR2: DFQATT and SNEGSKA (reference sequence). The CDR3 runs 13 residues. Germline trimming cut 4 bases from V and 6 bases from J; bases unmatched to any gene: 9. The CDR3 is CSATELTSPEQYF. For the CDR3, the DNA is TGCAGTGCTACCGAACTGACTAGCCCCGAGCAGTACTTC.

This clonotype was seen more than once but under ten times. V is TRBV4-2 and J is TRBJ2-1; D is ambiguous. Trimming removed 0 bases from V and 2 bases from J, with 11 bases in between. Germline V lookup: CDR1 LGHNA, CDR2 YNFKEQ. The CDR3 runs 16 residues. CDR3 amino acids: CASSQDPAQTYNEQFF. CDR3 DNA sequence: TGTGCCAGCAGCCAAGATCCAGCCCAAACCTACAATGAGCAGTTCTTC.

The chain recombines TRBV20-1 with TRBJ2-3; D gene unclear. Germline CDR1 is DFQATT and CDR2 is SNEGSKA (reference sequence). This CDR3 is 14 amino acids long. Trimming took 3 bases from V and 0 from J, leaving 10 bases between them. The CDR3 loop is CSARFGVSTDTQYF. The DNA of the CDR3 is TGCAGTGCTAGGTTCGGCGTTAGCACAGATACGCAGTATTTT.

The chain uses TRBV5-8 and TRBJ2-1; D may correspond to TRBD1 or TRBD2 (6 bases each). V was pared by 1 base and J by 3 bases, with 14 bases between. Germline lookup yields CDR1 SGHTS and CDR2 YDEGEE. The CDR3 totals 16 residues. This chain's CDR3 is CASSLYGKGGYNEQFF. CDR3 in DNA: TGTGCCAGCAGCTTGTACGGGAAGGGGGGCTACAATGAGCAGTTCTTC. The variable domain in full, completed from reference TRBV5-8 and TRBJ2-1, reads EAGVTQSPTHLIKTRGQQATLRCSPISGHTSVYWYQQALGLGLQFLLWYDEGEERNRGNFPPRFSGRQFPNYSSELNVNALELEDSALYLCASSLYGKGGYNEQFFGPGTRLTVL.

This clonotype was observed a few times. The chain carries TRBV5-1 and TRBJ2-3; D is ambiguous. CDR1 is SGHRS, CDR2 YFSETQ, per germline. Trimming stripped 3 bases from V and 3 bases from J, with 14 bases between. This CDR3 is built from 15 residues. The CDR3 here is CASSSSHSRTDTQYF. CDR3 DNA sequence: TGCGCCAGCAGCTCCTCCCATAGTCGGACAGATACGCAGTATTTT.

The table lists this clonotype with a count of one. This sequence joins TRBV2 and TRBJ2-3; D unclear. This CDR3 spans 15 amino acids. V lost 4 bases and J lost 0, with 11 bases in between. Germline V gene lookup returns CDR1 SNHLY and CDR2 FYNNEI. The DNA of the CDR3 is TGTGCCAGCAGTGTCGAACCTCCTAGCACAGATACGCAGTATTTT. Translated, it gives CASSVEPPSTDTQYF. The full variable domain, in which reference TRBV2 and TRBJ2-3 provide the parts outside the CDR3, is EPEVTQTPSHQVTQMGQEVILRCVPISNHLYFYWYRQILGQKVEFLVSFYNNEISEKSEIFDDQFSVERPDGSNFTLKIRSTKLEDSAMYFCASSVEPPSTDTQYFGPGTRLTVL.

This clonotype was observed a handful of times. V usage is TRBV6-5 and J usage is TRBJ2-5; TRBD2 matches at 10 bases. Per germline, CDR1 MNHEY and CDR2 SVGAGI. The J segment lost 0 bases and the V segment lost 5 bases, leaving 3 bases of the junction unmatched. The CDR3 covers 15 residues. The CDR3 loop is CASSQRGGYQETQYF. CDR3 nucleotide sequence: TGTGCCAGCAGTCAGCGGGGGGGATACCAAGAGACCCAGTACTTC.

The gene calls are TRBV10-2 and TRBJ2-5; 9 nucleotides match TRBD2. CDR1 and CDR2 from the germline V gene are WSHSY and SAAADI. CDR3 size: 14 residues. Trimming at V came to 6 bases and at J to 4 bases, leaving 6 bases not matched to a gene. CDR3 coding DNA: TGCGCCAGCAGACGCGGGAGGGCCGGAGAGACCCAGTACTTC. Translating gives CASRRGRAGETQYF.

Turning to this clonotype: Its ends do not fully match the called genes, so a read error is possible. The V gene is TRBV14, the J gene TRBJ2-4; D may be TRBD1 (5 bases). The DNA end favors TRBJ2-7, so the J call may be wrong. The CDR3 length is 15 residues. The germline V gene has CDR1 SGHDN and CDR2 FVKESK. Here the CDR3 reads CASNQGYRTPYEQYF. CDR3 nucleotide sequence: TGTGCCAGCAACCAAGGGTATCGGACACCGTACGAGCAGTACTTC.

The sample holds a few counts of this clonotype. The chain has TRBV4-3 and TRBJ2-5; D remains ambiguous. Germline V CDR1 and CDR2: LGHNA, YSLEER. Between the trimmed V and J ends, which lost 1 base and 2 bases, there was a span of 11 bases. This CDR3 has 15 residues. The CDR3 reads CASSQGTGFQETQYF. CDR3 DNA: TGCGCCAGCAGCCAAGGTACCGGATTTCAAGAGACCCAGTACTTC.

V gene TRBV4-3 combines with J gene TRBJ1-6; D remains ambiguous. Germline loops: CDR1 LGHNA, CDR2 YSLEER. Trimming stripped 0 bases from V and 5 bases from J, with 14 bases between. The CDR3 has 17 amino acids. The CDR3 DNA reads as TGCGCCAGCAGCCAAGATTCGTATACCAACGATAATTCACCCCTCCACTTT. Translating gives CASSQDSYTNDNSPLHF.

This clonotype has a handful of counts. DNA of the CDR3: TGTGCCACCAGTGATTGGAACAGTGGAGAGACCCAGTACTTC. Its protein is CATSDWNSGETQYF. This chain links TRBV24-1 with TRBJ2-5; D remains unclear. The CDR3 is 14 amino acids. Germline CDR1 is KGHDR and CDR2 is SFDVKD. V was cut by 2 bases and J by 4 bases, with 10 bases left in between.